Below, one T cell receptor beta chain is given with its context. It lacks a known antigen. No base-level quality is on record; no much larger clone is a single base apart. These data come from a study of control samples from healthy donors and cancer patients (TCRdb year 2020). The CDR3 starts with the cysteine, ends with the phenylalanine, and has 15 residues. The CDR3 DNA has 45 bases and is translated from base 1. The germline V gene specifies SNHLY as CDR1 and FYNNEI as CDR2. V is clipped by 5 bases and J by 0 bases, and the sequence between their germline boundaries is 13 bases long. Receptor libraries were prepared by the immunoSEQ multiplex PCR assay. Imported from immuneACCESS, the table was reduced by TCRdb to in-frame sequences with V and J called. These copies leave out some clones; in studies compared against another copy, an unresolved V gene accounts for under half, and the cause of the remainder is not known. This sample comprises 130,000 or so clones, around 94% of them detected only once. Over 12% of the sample comes from the top ten.

The sequenced sample was PBMCs. The chain joins TRBV2 to TRBJ2-5; TRBD1 is a possible D gene, resting on 7 matching bases. The sequence came from a man between 60 and 75 years old with colorectal cancer. CDR3 protein: CASSLSGGYQETQYF. DNA sequence: TGTGCCAGCAGTCTCTCAGGGGGGTACCAAGAGACCCAGTACTTC.